Listed below are T cell receptor beta chains from one sample, sequenced in a study of blood T cell repertoires in COVID-19. Produced via immunoSEQ multiplex PCR; TCRdb's table is partial and in-frame only. The table records about 200,000 clones, about 88% of them present only once. The sequencing sample was made of peripheral blood. These receptors came from a man between 18 and 29 years old with active or convalescent COVID-19. The CDR3 runs from the conserved cysteine through the conserved F or W. The order of the fields is clone size, D gene, V gene, J gene, CDR3 DNA, CDR3 protein. D genes are given only for firm matches. Expanded clones are given a class, and other clones once, few, many or no size at all.

.,.,TRBV4-3,TRBJ1-2,TGCGCCAGCAGCCAAACAAGATTCTCCTATGGCTACACCTTC,CASSQTRFSYGYTF
once,.,TRBV11-2,TRBJ1-2,TGTGCCAGCAGGGGGATACACAGGGCGGCCGCTACGGGCTACACCTTC,CASRGIHRAAATGYTF
once,TRBD2,TRBV11-2,TRBJ2-7,TGTGCCAGCAGCTTGGCGGGAGGGCCTTACGAGCAGTACTTC,CASSLAGGPYEQYF
.,.,TRBV5-1,TRBJ1-6,TGCGCCAGCAGCCGACAGGTCCGCTCCTATAATTCACCCCTCCACTTT,CASSRQVRSYNSPLHF
.,.,TRBV19,TRBJ1-1,TGTGCCAGTAGTCTCCGGGGGGGGAACACTGAAGCTTTCTTT,CASSLRGGNTEAFF
.,.,TRBV12-2,TRBJ2-3,TGTGCAAGTCGCGCCCTCCCCCGGGGGGGTATTTGGGATACGCAGTATTTT,CASRALPRGGIWDTQYF
.,TRBD1,TRBV19,TRBJ2-2,TGTGCCAGTAGTGTGACAGGGCTTAGTTACACCGGGGAGCTGTTTTTT,CASSVTGLSYTGELFF
.,.,TRBV9,TRBJ2-3,TGTGCCAGCAGCGTAGGGCCCAGCACAGATACGCAGTATTTT,CASSVGPSTDTQYF
.,TRBD1,TRBV2,TRBJ1-1,TGTGCCAGCAGCCAGAGGACAGGGGTCACTGAAGCTTTCTTT,CASSQRTGVTEAFF
.,TRBD1,TRBV5-1,TRBJ2-7,TGCGCCAGCAGCTTGGACAGGGGTCTCTACGAGCAGTACTTC,CASSLDRGLYEQYF
.,TRBD1,TRBV5-1,TRBJ1-1,TGCGCCAGCAGCTTGAGGACAGGGGGTTTGAACACTGAAGCTTTCTTT,CASSLRTGGLNTEAFF
.,TRBD2,TRBV13,TRBJ2-1,TGTGCCAGCAGCTCCCTAGCGGGGGGCGCCTACAATGAGCAGTTCTTC,CASSSLAGGAYNEQFF
.,TRBD2,TRBV3-1/TRBV3-2,TRBJ2-3,TGTGCCAGCAGCCCCAATTCGGGGGGGGGCACAGATACGCAGTATTTT,CASSPNSGGGTDTQYF
.,TRBD1,TRBV2,TRBJ2-3,TGTGCCAGCACTGGGACAGTCACAGATACGCAGTATTTT,CASTGTVTDTQYF
.,.,TRBV4-2,TRBJ1-6,TGTGCCAGCAGCCAAGATTGGGAGAGCTCCTATAATTCACCCCTCCACTTT,CASSQDWESSYNSPLHF
.,TRBD2,TRBV4-1,TRBJ2-5,TGCGCCAGCAGCCAAGATCTAGCGGCTAGCGGGAGGGCAGAGACCCAGTACTTC,CASSQDLAASGRAETQYF
.,.,TRBV2,TRBJ1-1,TGTGCCAGCAATCGACAGAAAAACACTGAAGCTTTCTTT,CASNRQKNTEAFF
.,.,TRBV3-1/TRBV3-2,TRBJ2-4,TGTGCCAGCAGCCGTCAGACTGGCCGTGGAAACATTCAGTACTTC,CASSRQTGRGNIQYF
.,TRBD1,TRBV30,TRBJ2-5,TGTGCCTGGAGGGCCAGGGGGCAAGAGACCCAGTACTTC,CAWRARGQETQYF
once,TRBD1,TRBV6-1,TRBJ1-1,TGTGCCAGCAGTGAACCTCGGACAGGGCACCTAAACACTGAAGCTTTCTTT,CASSEPRTGHLNTEAFF
once,TRBD2,TRBV18,TRBJ2-5,TGTGCCAGCTCACTCCGGGGGGTCAAAGAGACCCAGTACTTC,CASSLRGVKETQYF
.,TRBD1,TRBV6-5,TRBJ1-1,TGTGCCAGCAGGGACAGGATAACTGAAGCTTTCTTT,CASRDRITEAFF
.,TRBD2,TRBV24-1,TRBJ2-1,TGTGCCACCAGTGACCCTAGCGGGAGTGGGGATGAGCAGTTCTTC,CATSDPSGSGDEQFF
.,TRBD1,TRBV6-5,TRBJ1-6,TGTGCCAGCAGTTACGACAGGGTCGGTTCACCCCTCCACTTT,CASSYDRVGSPLHF
.,.,TRBV6-5,TRBJ1-1,TGTGCCAGCAGACGCGGTTCGAGCACTGAAGCTTTCTTT,CASRRGSSTEAFF
.,.,TRBV11-2,TRBJ2-5,TGTGCCAGCAGCTTACCGGGAGTGGAGACCCAGTACTTC,CASSLPGVETQYF
.,TRBD1,TRBV11-2,TRBJ2-1,TGTGCCAGCAGCTTAGACGGGACAGGGAGGGACGAGCAGTTCTTC,CASSLDGTGRDEQFF
.,.,TRBV5-6,TRBJ1-6,TGTGCCAGCAGCAGCGTCAGCTCCTATAATTCACCCCTCCACTTT,CASSSVSSYNSPLHF
.,.,TRBV5-6,TRBJ1-5,TGTGCCAGCAGCCTGTCGGGTTGGTCGGATCAGCCCCAGCATTTT,CASSLSGWSDQPQHF
.,.,TRBV6-5,TRBJ2-7,TGTGCCAGCAAGGTAGCTTCGGAGCAGTACTTC,CASKVASEQYF
.,TRBD1,TRBV7-9,TRBJ1-1,TGTGCCAGCAGCTTAGTTGGGACAGGGGGCACTGAAGCTTTCTTT,CASSLVGTGGTEAFF
.,TRBD1,TRBV28,TRBJ1-5,TGTGCCAGCTCGGGACAGGGACATCAGCCCCAGCATTTT,CASSGQGHQPQHF
.,.,TRBV19,TRBJ1-1,TGTGCCAGTAGTATTCAGGGGACGACCGCTGAAGCTTTCTTT,CASSIQGTTAEAFF
.,TRBD1,TRBV27,TRBJ2-5,TGTGCCAGCAGTGAAGGGACAGGGGCCCCGGAGTACTTC,CASSEGTGAPEYF
.,.,TRBV7-2,TRBJ1-3,TGTGCCAGCAGCTTAGGGGGGGGTAGTATCGGAAACACCATATATTTT,CASSLGGGSIGNTIYF
.,.,TRBV19,TRBJ2-1,TGTGCCAGTAGTATAGATTTATTCGGTGAGCAGTTCTTC,CASSIDLFGEQFF
.,TRBD1,TRBV25-1,TRBJ2-1,TGTGCCAGCAGGACGACAGGGGTGTACAATGAGCAGTTCTTC,CASRTTGVYNEQFF
.,.,TRBV7-9,TRBJ2-7,TGTGCCAGCAGCCAAACAGGGTACGAGCAGTACTTC,CASSQTGYEQYF
.,.,TRBV11-3,TRBJ2-1,TGTGCCAGCAGCTTCCCCGGGAGTCCTGAGCAGTTCTTC,CASSFPGSPEQFF
once,TRBD2,TRBV6-6,TRBJ2-5,TGTGCCAGCAGGTTGGGACTACAAGAGACCCAGTACTTC,CASRLGLQETQYF
.,.,TRBV14,TRBJ1-3,TGTGCCAGCAGCCAAGACCCAGGGAACTCTGGAAACACCATATATTTT,CASSQDPGNSGNTIYF
.,.,TRBV27,TRBJ2-7,TGTGCCAGCAGTTGGGCAGTAGGCAATGACGAGCAGTACTTC,CASSWAVGNDEQYF
.,.,TRBV19,TRBJ1-5,TGTGCCAGTACTCACCAGCCCGGGCAGCCCCAGCATTTT,CASTHQPGQPQHF
once,.,TRBV6-5,TRBJ1-3,TGTGCCAGCACCTCGGGACAACCGTCTGGAAACACCATATATTTT,CASTSGQPSGNTIYF
.,.,TRBV5-4,TRBJ1-1,TGTGCCAGCAGCCCAAGCAGGGTAAAGAACACTGAAGCTTTCTTT,CASSPSRVKNTEAFF
.,TRBD2,TRBV19,TRBJ2-3,TGTGCCAGTAAGGGGAGGCGGGCTAGCGGGAGGAGCGATACGCAGTATTTT,CASKGRRASGRSDTQYF
.,TRBD1,TRBV6-5,TRBJ1-2,TGTGCCAGCGGACAGGCCTATGGCTACACCTTC,CASGQAYGYTF
.,.,TRBV11-2,TRBJ1-1,TGTGCCAGCAGTCAGACACAGGGCGGCGGCACTGAAGCTTTCTTT,CASSQTQGGGTEAFF
.,TRBD1,TRBV27,TRBJ2-7,TGTGCCAGCAGTTTAAGGGCGGGGACAGGGGGGATCTCCTACGAGCAGTACTTC,CASSLRAGTGGISYEQYF
.,.,TRBV19,TRBJ2-1,TGTGCCAGTAGACAGGGCTACAATGAGCAGTTCTTC,CASRQGYNEQFF
once,TRBD1,TRBV6-5,TRBJ1-5,TGTGCCAGCAGCCATACAGGGGATCAGCCCCAGCATTTT,CASSHTGDQPQHF
.,TRBD2,TRBV18,TRBJ2-3,TGTGCCAGCTCACCAGCGAGGCTAGCGGAAAAAGATACGCAGTATTTT,CASSPARLAEKDTQYF
.,TRBD2,TRBV5-1,TRBJ2-7,TGCGCCAGCAGCAGTGGGGGGGGAGGTCCCCCGTACGAGCAGTACTTC,CASSSGGGGPPYEQYF
.,.,TRBV9,TRBJ1-5,TGTGCCAGCAGCGTAGATGGAGGGAACGGTCAGCCCCAGCATTTT,CASSVDGGNGQPQHF
.,.,TRBV10-1,TRBJ2-4,TGCGCCGGAGGGGACAGCCGAGCCAAAAACATTCAGTACTTC,CAGGDSRAKNIQYF